The 12 T cell receptor beta chains below all came from one sample that was sequenced in a study of patients and donors after allogeneic stem cell transplantation (dated by TCRdb to the early 2020s). Library preparation was by RT-PCR. The instrument was a NextSeq 550. In-frame beta chains were kept once TCRdb had trimmed the public reads at Q25 with fastp and called clones with MiXCR. Rows are unified per CDR3 protein, each entry keeping the most common DNA and genes. For this sample the table gives under 30,000 distinct CDR3 sequences, of which 8.1% were detected only once. The top ten hold 48% of the sample. Sequenced input: blood, either unsorted or a sorted T cell fraction (not recorded which). The origin of the receptors is a human donor who was either an allogeneic HSCT recipient or a stem cell or donor lymphocyte infusion donor (not recorded which). It is not recorded whose cells these are; they may come from a transplant donor.

Ten or more counts support this clonotype. The chain links TRBV7-9 to TRBJ2-7; D may be TRBD2 (6 bases). Looked up from germline, CDR1 is SEHNR and CDR2 is FQNEAQ (reference sequence). The CDR3 is 13 amino acids. Trimming shortened V by 4 bases and J by 6 bases, and 13 bases separated the two germline ends. CDR3 protein: CASSSNIGSEQYF. As DNA, the CDR3 is TGTGCCAGCAGCTCAAACATCGGGAGCGAGCAGTACTTC.

This clonotype is medium-sized in the sample. The rearrangement links TRBV11-2 to TRBJ2-3, with 7 bases fitting TRBD1. The germline gives CDR1 SGHAT, CDR2 FQNNGV. The J segment lost 4 bases and the V segment lost 0 bases, leaving 13 bases of the junction unmatched. This CDR3 contains 18 residues. The CDR3 loop is CASSLELGYRGGSDTQYF. The CDR3 DNA follows: TGTGCCAGCAGCTTAGAATTAGGGTACAGGGGCGGATCAGATACGCAGTATTTT.

This clonotype has at least ten counts. The CDR3 is CASSFRTEDTQYF. The CDR3, as DNA: TGTGCCAGCAGTTTCAGGACAGAAGATACGCAGTATTTT. The chain joins TRBV12-3 or TRBV12-4 to TRBJ2-3; tentative D call: TRBD1 (6 bases). CDR3 length equals 13 residues. Trimming pared 3 bases from V and 5 bases from J, leaving 9 bases between.

The chain employs TRBV7-9 and TRBJ2-5, with D perhaps matching TRBD1 (8 bases). V was clipped by 4 bases and J by 2 bases, with 17 bases between them. This CDR3 contains 16 residues. The germline CDR1 and CDR2 sequences are SEHNR and FQNEAQ (reference sequence). The CDR3 nucleotides are TGTGCCAGCAGCTCGACCGACAGGGGAGGGCAAGAGACCCAGTACTTC. Encoded protein: CASSSTDRGGQETQYF.

This chain uses TRBV28 with TRBJ2-5; D is unclear. From germline, CDR1 is MDHEN and CDR2 SYDVKM. With 6 bases removed from V and 2 bases from J, the gap between germline ends came to 16 bases. This CDR3 is 15 amino acids long. The CDR3 nucleotides read TGTGCCAGCAGCCACATCCCCGGGTGGCAAGAGACCCAGTACTTC. As protein: CASSHIPGWQETQYF.

The J gene is TRBJ2-1, the V gene TRBV15; D might be TRBD1 (5 bases). This CDR3 has 12 residues. Deletions cut 3 bases from V and 15 bases from J, with 15 bases between. The V gene's germline CDR1 is LNHNV and CDR2 YYDKDF (reference sequence). The CDR3 nucleotides are TGTGCCACCAGCAGGGGGCATCAGTCACCGTTCTTC. Translating it yields CATSRGHQSPFF.

This clonotype was seen at least ten times. The chain uses TRBV15 and TRBJ2-3; possible D gene TRBD2, 7 bases. Trimming pared 4 bases from V and 6 bases from J, leaving 8 bases between. The germline gives CDR1 LNHNV, CDR2 YYDKDF (reference sequence). The CDR3 is 12 residues long. The CDR3 sequence is CATSKGGDTQYF. CDR3 nucleotide sequence: TGTGCCACCAGCAAGGGGGGGGATACGCAGTATTTT.

In its sample, this clonotype was seen many times. This chain uses TRBV3-1 with TRBJ2-3; D gene uncertain. Trimming took off 1 base at V and 3 bases at J, with 8 bases between the two ends. The length of the CDR3 is 14 residues. The V gene's germline CDR1 is LGHDT and CDR2 YNNKEL (reference sequence). CDR3 loop: CASSQASRTDTQYF. The CDR3 DNA reads as TGTGCCAGCAGCCAAGCAAGCCGAACAGATACGCAGTATTTT.

There are many counts of this clonotype. The chain recombines TRBV3-1 with TRBJ2-7; 9 positions match TRBD1. The CDR3 has 15 residues. The V gene end was trimmed by 4 bases and the J gene end by 6 bases; junction bases not matched to a gene: 10. Germline values: CDR1 LGHDT, CDR2 YNNKEL (reference sequence). CDR3 nucleotide sequence: TGTGCCAGCAGCCCCTGGGACAGGGAGACCTCCGAGCAGTACTTC. Translation gives CASSPWDRETSEQYF.

This clonotype was detected ten times or more. The CDR3 is CATATPQRLNTEAFF. CDR3 nucleotides: TGTGCGACAGCGACCCCACAAAGGCTGAACACTGAAGCTTTCTTT. The rearrangement joins TRBV6-1 to TRBJ1-1, with D possibly matching TRBD1 (5 bases). Germline-derived CDR1 and CDR2 are MNHNS and SASEGT. This CDR3 contains 15 residues.

In this sample, this clonotype turned up many times. This sequence joins TRBV5-8 and TRBJ2-3; TRBD2 matches 11 bases. The CDR3 totals 16 residues. V shed 3 bases and J 2 bases; nucleotides not matched to a gene: 5. Germline loops: CDR1 SGHTS, CDR2 YDEGEE. This chain's CDR3 is CASSSFSGRATDTQYF. The DNA for the CDR3 is TGTGCCAGCAGCTCTTTTAGCGGGAGGGCCACAGATACGCAGTATTTT.

The rearrangement uses TRBV3-1 and TRBJ1-1; 7 nucleotides agree with TRBD1. CDR3 length equals 12 residues. Trimming removed 5 bases from V and 9 bases from J; junction bases left unmatched: 6. The germline V gene has CDR1 LGHDT and CDR2 YNNKEL (reference sequence). Here the CDR3 DNA reads TGTGCCAGCAGCAAACAGGGGACCCAAGCTTTCTTT. Translated: CASSKQGTQAFF.